This TCR beta chain comes out of a study of cytomegalovirus exposure and HLA in healthy donors. Details on this clone: Its antigen is undetermined.

The donors comprised healthy bone marrow donors. 13 Jbeta primers and 60 Vbeta primers were used for the PCR. Under the authors' procedure: Later work found 80 million or so unique TCR beta chains, with around 10 million shared. The data were produced by immunoSEQ multiplex PCR, yet TCRdb's version contains in-frame clones alone and is incomplete. V, J and clone size are those of that table, while D and trimming were read from the DNA. The sample includes about 140,000 clones. Study findings and constraints: 87-base-pair reads could not separate some V segments, including TRBV6-2 and TRBV6-3. Most subjects' HLA-A and HLA-B alleles were reportedly predicted from TCR beta sequences.

The CDR3 has 12 residues. The ends were cut back, 1 base at V and 6 bases at J, with 8 bases in the middle. Germline values: CDR1 SGHNT, CDR2 YYREEE (reference sequence). Sequencing was performed on PBMCs. This receptor was obtained from a woman under 30 in good health and CMV-seronegative. This chain joins TRBV5-4 and TRBJ2-7; D unresolved. This CDR3 is CASSLPSAEQYF. The CDR3 DNA is TGTGCCAGCAGCTTGCCCAGCGCCGAGCAGTACTTC.